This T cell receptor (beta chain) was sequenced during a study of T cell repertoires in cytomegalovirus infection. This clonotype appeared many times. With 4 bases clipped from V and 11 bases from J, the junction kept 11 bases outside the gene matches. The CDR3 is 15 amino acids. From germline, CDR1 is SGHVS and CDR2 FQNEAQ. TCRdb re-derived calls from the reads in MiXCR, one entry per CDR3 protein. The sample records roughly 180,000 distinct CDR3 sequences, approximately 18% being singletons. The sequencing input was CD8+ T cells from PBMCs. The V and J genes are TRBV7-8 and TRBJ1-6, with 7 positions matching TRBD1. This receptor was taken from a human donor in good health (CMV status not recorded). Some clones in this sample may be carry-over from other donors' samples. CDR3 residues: CASSSSQGPRAPLHF. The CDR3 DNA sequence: TGTGCCAGCAGCTCATCACAGGGGCCCCGGGCACCCCTCCACTTT.